The 15 T cell receptor beta chains given below trace back to one sample, sequenced in a study of response to subunit inactivated influenza vaccine. TCRdb itself ran the RT-PCR reads through MiXCR, one entry per CDR3 protein. In the table there are hundreds of thousands of distinct CDR3 sequences, roughly 13% of which are singletons. Sequencing used PBMCs from blood, obtained 45 days after vaccination. These receptor sequences come from a man aged 45-65 years who received an inactivated influenza vaccine.

The chain combines TRBV6-5 with TRBJ2-7; possible D gene TRBD1, 5 bases. CDR1 is MNHEY and CDR2 is SVGAGI in the germline V gene. V was trimmed by 0 bases and J by 6 bases, leaving 9 bases between them. The CDR3 totals 13 residues. This CDR3 is CASSYSVQGEQYF. The CDR3 DNA sequence: TGTGCCAGCAGTTACTCGGTGCAGGGCGAGCAGTACTTC.

This chain joins TRBV29-1 and TRBJ2-7, with 7 bases identical to TRBD1. The V and J ends lost 4 bases and 1 base, in that order; junction bases with no gene match: 7. There are 14 residues in the CDR3. Germline V gene sequence: CDR1 SQVTM, CDR2 ANQGSEA. In DNA form, the CDR3 reads TGCAGCGTTGCAGACGCAGGGGGATCCTACGAGCAGTACTTC. It translates to CSVADAGGSYEQYF.

V is TRBV6-1 and J is TRBJ2-1; 12 positions match TRBD2. Germline CDR1 reads MNHNS; CDR2 reads SASEGT. The CDR3 extends over 15 amino acids. V was clipped by 6 bases and J by 6 bases; unmatched bases: 6. CDR3 DNA: TGTGCCAGCAGCGGCCCTAGCGGGAGGGTCAATGAGCAGTTCTTC. Protein sequence: CASSGPSGRVNEQFF.

The chain carries TRBV5-6 and TRBJ2-2; TRBD2 matches 10 bases. Germline CDR1 is SGHDT and CDR2 is YYEEEE. CDR3 size: 15 residues. V lost 4 bases, J lost 7 bases, and 7 bases stayed unmatched. As DNA, the CDR3 is TGTGCCAGCAGCGCGGGACTAGCGCGGAGCGGGGAGCTGTTTTTT. Protein sequence: CASSAGLARSGELFF.

This chain connects TRBV20-1 to TRBJ2-7; a possible D gene is TRBD1 (5 bases). Trimming cost V 0 bases and J 3 bases, with 12 bases left between them. The CDR3 runs 14 residues. Germline loops: CDR1 DFQATT, CDR2 SNEGSKA (reference sequence). The DNA for the CDR3 is TGCAGTGCTAGAGATAAAAGGGGTAGCTACGAGCAGTACTTC. It encodes CSARDKRGSYEQYF.

The chain carries TRBV12-3 or TRBV12-4 and TRBJ1-1, with 9 bases identical to TRBD1. Unmatched junction bases numbered 19, after V lost 10 bases and J lost 13 bases. CDR3 size: 14 residues. The CDR3 DNA is TGTGCCACCGATCCGGGACAGGGCATTGGGGGGGTTTTCTTT. Translation gives CATDPGQGIGGVFF.

The rearrangement joins TRBV5-1 to TRBJ1-6; a weak D match, TRBD1 (6 bases). The germline gives CDR1 SGHRS, CDR2 YFSETQ. With 4 bases removed from V and 11 bases from J, the gap between germline ends came to 16 bases. The CDR3 is made up of 14 amino acids. The CDR3 protein is CASSPGTQDPPLHF. DNA for the CDR3: TGCGCCAGCAGCCCCGGGACACAAGATCCACCCCTCCACTTT.

The chain carries TRBV4-1 and TRBJ2-7; no definite D call. The germline CDR1 and CDR2 sequences are MGHRA and YSYEKL. This CDR3 spans 15 amino acids. V lost 2 bases, J lost 0 bases, and 11 bases lay in between. CDR3 sequence (DNA): TGCGCCAGCAGCCAACCCCGGGCAGCCTCCTACGAGCAGTACTTC. Its translation is CASSQPRAASYEQYF.

This clonotype has a handful of counts. V usage is TRBV6-2 or TRBV6-3 and J usage is TRBJ2-5; D is ambiguous. CDR3 length: 13 amino acids. CDR1 is MNHEY, CDR2 SVGEGT, per germline. The V end was cut by 5 bases, the J end by 5 bases, with 12 bases between. For the CDR3, the DNA is TGTGCCAGCAGTAACAACGCCCAGGAGACCCAGTACTTC. Translation: CASSNNAQETQYF.

The chain carries TRBV20-1 and TRBJ1-2; TRBD1 matches 7 bases. Germline CDR1 is DFQATT and CDR2 is SNEGSKA (reference sequence). The CDR3 has 15 amino acids. Trimming at V came to 0 bases and at J to 2 bases, leaving 6 bases not matched to a gene. CDR3 sequence (DNA): TGCAGTGCTAGAGATCGCGGACAGGCCAACTATGGCTACACCTTC. Translation gives CSARDRGQANYGYTF.

This clonotype was picked up a small number of times. The chain joins TRBV3-1 to TRBJ2-3; the D is unclear. The V and J ends lost 0 bases and 8 bases respectively, with 12 bases between them. The germline gives CDR1 LGHDT, CDR2 YNNKEL (reference sequence). This CDR3 region has 14 residues. The CDR3 is CASSQEKGYGTQYF. The DNA of the CDR3 is TGTGCCAGCAGCCAAGAGAAGGGCTATGGTACGCAGTATTTT.

Regarding this clonotype: A much larger clonotype is one base distant, so this may be a read error. V usage is TRBV20-1 and J usage is TRBJ2-4, with D perhaps matching TRBD2 (5 bases). CDR1 is DFQATT and CDR2 is SNEGSKA in the germline V gene (reference sequence). The CDR3 sequence is 18 residues long. This chain's CDR3 is CCARDRLTVGGAKNIQYF. For the CDR3, the DNA is TGCTGTGCTAGAGATCGTTTAACGGTCGGAGGAGCCAAAAACATTCAGTACTTC.

The J gene is TRBJ1-5, the V gene TRBV20-1; 7 bases are a match to TRBD1. This CDR3 has 14 amino acids. Germline V gives CDR1 DFQATT, CDR2 SNEGSKA (reference sequence). Germline trimming cut 2 bases from V and 4 bases from J; bases unmatched to any gene: 5. The CDR3 coding sequence is TGCAGTGCTAGAACTCCGGGACAGAATCAGCCCCAGCATTTT. It is translated as CSARTPGQNQPQHF.

This clonotype was recorded at least ten times. The chain couples TRBV5-6 to TRBJ2-1; 14 nucleotides line up with TRBD2. CDR3 length: 16 residues. Germline values: CDR1 SGHDT, CDR2 YYEEEE. Trimming at V came to 2 bases and at J to 7 bases, leaving 5 bases not matched to a gene. CDR3 region: CASSLAGTSGSNEQFF. As DNA, the CDR3 is TGTGCCAGCAGCTTAGCCGGGACTAGCGGGAGTAATGAGCAGTTCTTC.

The chain employs TRBV12-3 or TRBV12-4 and TRBJ1-1; no firm D call. This CDR3 region has 15 residues. Trimming took off 1 base at V and 7 bases at J, with 16 bases between the two ends. CDR3 sequence (DNA): TGTGCCAGCAGTTTAGGCGGTCAGTTGCACGGTGAAGCTTTCTTT. This translates into CASSLGGQLHGEAFF.